These 20 T cell receptor beta chains were all obtained from the same sample, sequenced in a study of cytomegalovirus exposure and HLA in healthy donors. It was with 60 Vbeta and 13 Jbeta primers that the PCR ran. Libraries were prepared by immunoSEQ multiplex PCR; TCRdb keeps only in-frame clonotypes and omits some of them. The sample holds fewer than 200,000 clones, 70% to 90% seen once. Source material: PBMCs. The receptors originated from a woman in her thirties in good health and CMV-seropositive.

The rearrangement joins TRBV7-9 to TRBJ2-1; a weak D match, TRBD2 (7 bases). The germline V gene encodes CDR1 SEHNR and CDR2 FQNEAQ (reference sequence). V dropped 10 bases and J dropped 4 bases, with 11 bases sitting between them. The CDR3 runs 12 residues. The CDR3 nucleotides are TGTGCCACTGGGGGGGCGTACAATGAGCAGTTCTTC. Its protein product is CATGGAYNEQFF.

The chain is built from TRBV18 and TRBJ1-1; no definite D call. In germline, CDR1 is KGHSH, CDR2 LQKENI. V shed 0 bases and J shed 5 bases, with 16 bases lying between them. The CDR3 covers 16 residues. CDR3 loop: CASSPPVRGWDTEAFF. CDR3 bases: TGTGCCAGCTCACCACCAGTCCGGGGATGGGATACTGAAGCTTTCTTT.

Comment on this clone: The junction departs from germline at one end; a sequencing error may be responsible. V usage is TRBV4-1 and J usage is TRBJ2-3, with 15 bases that match TRBD2. The CDR3 contains 18 residues. Germline V gene sequence: CDR1 MGHRA, CDR2 YSYEKL. The CDR3 sequence is CASSPGLAGGPGTDTQSF. CDR3 coding DNA: TGCGCCAGCAGCCCCGGACTAGCGGGGGGGCCGGGCACAGATACGCAGTCTTTT.

CDR3 DNA sequence: TGCGCCAGCAGCCAAGATCTCCAGGGAGGAAACACCATATATTTT. Its protein product is CASSQDLQGGNTIYF. The genes are TRBV4-3 and TRBJ1-3; TRBD1 might be the D (5 bases). Trimming took 0 bases from V and 4 from J, leaving 10 bases between them. The CDR3 sequence is 15 residues long. In germline, CDR1 is LGHNA, CDR2 YSLEER.

The V and J genes are TRBV27 and TRBJ2-7; 9 bases match TRBD1. V dropped 6 bases and J dropped 5; count of bases not matched to a gene: 11. This CDR3 comprises 15 residues. The germline gives CDR1 MNHEY, CDR2 SMNVEV (reference sequence). CDR3 in amino acids: CASSQAWDRAHEQYF. The CDR3 bases are TGTGCCAGCAGCCAGGCCTGGGACAGGGCTCACGAGCAGTACTTC.

The V call is TRBV7-9, the J call TRBJ2-7, with D hard to call. Looked up from germline, CDR1 is SEHNR and CDR2 is FQNEAQ (reference sequence). V shed 4 bases and J shed 0 bases, with 13 bases lying between them. The CDR3 is made up of 15 amino acids. CDR3 loop: CASSSPGRLSYEQYF. In DNA, the CDR3 is TGTGCCAGCAGCTCTCCGGGTCGACTCTCCTACGAGCAGTACTTC.

This sequence joins TRBV7-3 and TRBJ2-1; 11 bases agree with TRBD2. This CDR3 comprises 15 residues. The junction had 3 bases not matched to a gene; V was cut back by 1 base and J by 7 bases. Germline V gives CDR1 SGHTA, CDR2 FQGTGA. The CDR3 loop is CASSLILAGGNEQFF. The CDR3 bases are TGTGCCAGCAGCTTAATTCTAGCGGGGGGTAATGAGCAGTTCTTC. The variable domain in full, completed from reference TRBV7-3 and TRBJ2-1, reads GAGVSQTPSNKVTEKGKYVELRCDPISGHTALYWYRQSLGQGPEFLIYFQGTGAADDSGLPNDRFFAVRPEGSVSTLKIQRTERGDSAVYLCASSLILAGGNEQFFGPGTRLTVL.

This chain joins TRBV10-3 and TRBJ1-5, with 8 bases identical to TRBD1. Germline V CDR1 and CDR2: ENHRY, SYGVKD. The CDR3 has 16 residues. The junction had 16 bases not matched to a gene; V was cut back by 10 bases and J by 5 bases. For the CDR3, the DNA is TGTGCCAGCAGACGAGGTACAGGGGGGGGAGATCAGCCCCAGCATTTT. It specifies CASRRGTGGGDQPQHF.

V and J are TRBV5-4 and TRBJ2-7; tentatively, D is TRBD2 (6 bases). The CDR3 contains 15 residues. From germline, CDR1 is SGHNT and CDR2 YYREEE (reference sequence). The ends were cut back, 5 bases at V and 0 bases at J, with 15 bases in the middle. CDR3 in amino acids: CASSLTGDLSYEQYF. In nucleotides, the CDR3 is TGTGCCAGCAGTCTCACGGGGGACCTCTCCTACGAGCAGTACTTC.

This rearrangement joins TRBV2 to TRBJ2-3; D unresolved. Between the trimmed V and J ends, which lost 6 bases and 2 bases, there was a span of 12 bases. Germline CDR1 and CDR2: SNHLY and FYNNEI. The CDR3 consists of 14 residues. The CDR3 here is CASSKLRDTDTQYF. CDR3 DNA: TGTGCCAGCAGCAAACTTAGAGACACAGATACGCAGTATTTT.

The J gene is TRBJ1-1, the V gene TRBV5-3; 12 bases line up with TRBD1. TRBV5-3 is an ORF, and what it does is uncertain. This CDR3 has 17 residues. The J segment lost 4 bases and the V segment lost 4 bases, leaving 11 bases of the junction unmatched. The DNA of the CDR3 is TGTGCCAGAAGCCTAAGGGGGACAGGGGGCGAAGGCACTGAAGCTTTCTTT. Residues: CARSLRGTGGEGTEAFF.

V and J are TRBV18 and TRBJ1-4; TRBD1 might be the D (6 bases). Germline loops: CDR1 KGHSH, CDR2 LQKENI. V lost 3 bases to trimming and J lost 8 bases, with 13 bases between them. CDR3 length: 14 residues. The chain's CDR3 is CASSPTQGWEKLFF. CDR3 in DNA: TGTGCCAGCTCACCCACCCAGGGGTGGGAAAAACTGTTTTTT.

CDR3 in amino acids: CSVEGNRFSPSTDTQYF. CDR3 DNA sequence: TGCAGCGTTGAAGGAAACAGATTTTCCCCTAGCACAGATACGCAGTATTTT. The chain combines TRBV29-1 with TRBJ2-3, with D hard to call. Per the germline V gene, CDR1 is SQVTM and CDR2 is ANQGSEA. The V end was cut by 1 base, the J end by 0 bases, with 17 bases between. This CDR3 has 17 residues.

This clone was detected a few times. The chain recombines TRBV19 with TRBJ2-1; tentatively, D is TRBD2 (6 bases). V lost 10 bases to trimming and J lost 1 base, with 11 bases between them. CDR1 LNHDA and CDR2 SQIVND come from the germline V gene (reference sequence). The CDR3 length is 13 residues. The CDR3 reads CANLGRSYNEQFF. DNA for the CDR3: TGTGCCAACCTAGGGAGGTCCTACAATGAGCAGTTCTTC.

The chain recombines TRBV4-3 with TRBJ1-5, with TRBD1 as a possible D gene (5 bases). V was pared by 0 bases and J by 2 bases, with 8 bases between. Germline V gene sequence: CDR1 LGHNA, CDR2 YSLEER. The CDR3 is 15 residues long. CDR3 DNA sequence: TGCGCCAGCAGCCAAGATCCCAGGGGCAATCAGCCCCAGCATTTT. As protein: CASSQDPRGNQPQHF.

The rearrangement uses TRBV30 and TRBJ2-3, with 10 bases fitting TRBD2. V was pared by 2 bases and J by 5 bases, with 7 bases of the junction left unmatched. Germline assignment: CDR1 GTSNPN and CDR2 SVGIG (reference sequence). This CDR3 spans 15 amino acids. The CDR3: CAWSSYSGGRDTQYF. The CDR3 DNA reads as TGTGCCTGGAGTTCTTATAGCGGGGGGCGAGATACGCAGTATTTT. Variable domain in full (rest from reference TRBV30 and TRBJ2-3): SQTIHQWPATLVQPVGSPLSLECTVEGTSNPNLYWYRQAAGRGLQLLFYSVGIGQISSEVPQNLSASRPQDRQFILSSKKLLLSDSGFYLCAWSSYSGGRDTQYFGPGTRLTVL.

This clone has just one count. This sequence joins TRBV27 and TRBJ1-6, with D possibly matching TRBD1 (6 bases). Per the germline V gene, CDR1 is MNHEY and CDR2 is SMNVEV (reference sequence). The CDR3 is 17 residues long. Trimming stripped 3 bases from V and 0 bases from J, with 12 bases between. The CDR3 loop reads CASSFGGLSSYNSPLHF. In DNA, the CDR3 is TGTGCCAGCAGTTTCGGGGGGCTAAGCTCCTATAATTCACCCCTCCACTTT.

V usage is TRBV19 and J usage is TRBJ1-2; D ambiguous. Deletions cut 1 base from V and 7 bases from J, with 13 bases between. The length of the CDR3 is 14 residues. Germline V gene sequence: CDR1 LNHDA, CDR2 SQIVND (reference sequence). CDR3 nucleotides: TGTGCCAGTAGTATAGTACGGGGTCCTGGTGGCTACACCTTC. Its protein product is CASSIVRGPGGYTF.

This clone was counted a single time. This chain connects TRBV7-2 to TRBJ2-1, with 7 bases that match TRBD1. Germline CDR1 SGHTA, CDR2 FQGNSA. The CDR3 has 17 amino acids. V shed 0 bases, J shed 1 base, and the junction held 6 bases outside the gene matches. Written as DNA, the CDR3 is TGTGCCAGCAGCTTAGCGTTAAGGACAGGTTCCTACAATGAGCAGTTCTTC. This encodes CASSLALRTGSYNEQFF.

A note on this clone: A read error may account for a junction end that differs from germline. The V and J genes are TRBV7-3 and TRBJ1-6; no definite D call. Germline V gene data show CDR1 as SGHTA and CDR2 as FQGTGA. The CDR3 contains 13 residues. CDR3 amino acids: CASSLTGASPLHF. CDR3 DNA sequence: TGTGCCAGCAGCCTAACTGGAGCGTCACCCCTCCACTTT.